This TCR beta chain comes out of a study of blood T cell repertoires in COVID-19 (dated by TCRdb to 2020 to 2021). Looking at the study overall: Samples from collaborators originated in the United States, Italy and Spain and spanned both the acute and convalescent phases of COVID-19. The material from the prospective study consisted of cDNA or gDNA derived from T cells, B-cell-depleted T cells, or PBMCs. Deeply sampled blood TCRbeta repertoires from subjects exposed to, actively infected with, or recovered from COVID-19 were included in the dataset. The repertoires were made available in a free public database intended to serve as a resource for research on the immune response to SARS-CoV-2. Samples came from the ongoing ImmuneRACE study (first 160 participants) plus 1,254 subjects from 6 global collaborators. A de-identified subject ID, COVID-19 status, age in years and sex were almost always included in the sample metadata. Where available, HLA class I and class II types were obtained from metadata supplied by the sample provider rather than from assay-based typing.

Counted from cysteine to phenylalanine, this CDR3 has 15 amino acids. Just the 45-base CDR3 DNA is kept, in frame starting at base 1. Relative to germline, V is missing 0 bases and J is missing 1 base, with 2 bases of the junction outside any gene match. Taken from the germline V gene, the CDR1 and CDR2 loops are KGHSH and LQKENI. This clone has a single count. Its target antigen remains unknown. No clone much larger than this one lies a single base away; base qualities are absent. The collaborating institutions used their own protocols to collect whole blood in K2EDTA tubes. For TCRbeta analysis, collaborator samples were shipped as frozen whole blood, as isolated PBMCs, or as DNA extracted from either sample type. TCRbeta CDR3 regions were amplified from genomic DNA using the immunoSEQ Assay, a bias-controlled multiplex PCR. The paper's processing steps were these. The number of nucleated cells in each sample was estimated from the amplification of reference gene primers within the assay. To quantify the absolute abundance of each unique TCRbeta CDR3 rearrangement, sequence reads were collapsed and filtered. For each sample, productive Simpson clonality was calculated as the square root of Simpson's diversity index across productive rearrangements. Sourced from immuneACCESS, this table was stored by TCRdb with only in-frame sequences that have V and J called. A share of the clones is absent; for the studies checked, an unresolved V gene accounts for under half, and the remainder has no known explanation. V and J calls and clone size are given by that table; D and trimming were obtained from the DNA. Within this sample are roughly 110,000 clones, with just over 90% of them counted one time only. The ten largest clones represent roughly 1.2% of the sample.

Study-wide findings and limitations: How much clinical and demographic metadata was included differed by source and by participant, and the metadata was provided uncurated.

The clonotype comes from a woman younger than 45 with acute or convalescent COVID-19. The sample comprised peripheral blood. This chain is built from TRBV18 and TRBJ1-1, and TRBD1 aligns with 7 junction nucleotides. The DNA sequence is given as TGTGCCAGCTCACCACCGAGGACAGGGAACACTGAAGCTTTCTTT. The resulting protein is CASSPPRTGNTEAFF.